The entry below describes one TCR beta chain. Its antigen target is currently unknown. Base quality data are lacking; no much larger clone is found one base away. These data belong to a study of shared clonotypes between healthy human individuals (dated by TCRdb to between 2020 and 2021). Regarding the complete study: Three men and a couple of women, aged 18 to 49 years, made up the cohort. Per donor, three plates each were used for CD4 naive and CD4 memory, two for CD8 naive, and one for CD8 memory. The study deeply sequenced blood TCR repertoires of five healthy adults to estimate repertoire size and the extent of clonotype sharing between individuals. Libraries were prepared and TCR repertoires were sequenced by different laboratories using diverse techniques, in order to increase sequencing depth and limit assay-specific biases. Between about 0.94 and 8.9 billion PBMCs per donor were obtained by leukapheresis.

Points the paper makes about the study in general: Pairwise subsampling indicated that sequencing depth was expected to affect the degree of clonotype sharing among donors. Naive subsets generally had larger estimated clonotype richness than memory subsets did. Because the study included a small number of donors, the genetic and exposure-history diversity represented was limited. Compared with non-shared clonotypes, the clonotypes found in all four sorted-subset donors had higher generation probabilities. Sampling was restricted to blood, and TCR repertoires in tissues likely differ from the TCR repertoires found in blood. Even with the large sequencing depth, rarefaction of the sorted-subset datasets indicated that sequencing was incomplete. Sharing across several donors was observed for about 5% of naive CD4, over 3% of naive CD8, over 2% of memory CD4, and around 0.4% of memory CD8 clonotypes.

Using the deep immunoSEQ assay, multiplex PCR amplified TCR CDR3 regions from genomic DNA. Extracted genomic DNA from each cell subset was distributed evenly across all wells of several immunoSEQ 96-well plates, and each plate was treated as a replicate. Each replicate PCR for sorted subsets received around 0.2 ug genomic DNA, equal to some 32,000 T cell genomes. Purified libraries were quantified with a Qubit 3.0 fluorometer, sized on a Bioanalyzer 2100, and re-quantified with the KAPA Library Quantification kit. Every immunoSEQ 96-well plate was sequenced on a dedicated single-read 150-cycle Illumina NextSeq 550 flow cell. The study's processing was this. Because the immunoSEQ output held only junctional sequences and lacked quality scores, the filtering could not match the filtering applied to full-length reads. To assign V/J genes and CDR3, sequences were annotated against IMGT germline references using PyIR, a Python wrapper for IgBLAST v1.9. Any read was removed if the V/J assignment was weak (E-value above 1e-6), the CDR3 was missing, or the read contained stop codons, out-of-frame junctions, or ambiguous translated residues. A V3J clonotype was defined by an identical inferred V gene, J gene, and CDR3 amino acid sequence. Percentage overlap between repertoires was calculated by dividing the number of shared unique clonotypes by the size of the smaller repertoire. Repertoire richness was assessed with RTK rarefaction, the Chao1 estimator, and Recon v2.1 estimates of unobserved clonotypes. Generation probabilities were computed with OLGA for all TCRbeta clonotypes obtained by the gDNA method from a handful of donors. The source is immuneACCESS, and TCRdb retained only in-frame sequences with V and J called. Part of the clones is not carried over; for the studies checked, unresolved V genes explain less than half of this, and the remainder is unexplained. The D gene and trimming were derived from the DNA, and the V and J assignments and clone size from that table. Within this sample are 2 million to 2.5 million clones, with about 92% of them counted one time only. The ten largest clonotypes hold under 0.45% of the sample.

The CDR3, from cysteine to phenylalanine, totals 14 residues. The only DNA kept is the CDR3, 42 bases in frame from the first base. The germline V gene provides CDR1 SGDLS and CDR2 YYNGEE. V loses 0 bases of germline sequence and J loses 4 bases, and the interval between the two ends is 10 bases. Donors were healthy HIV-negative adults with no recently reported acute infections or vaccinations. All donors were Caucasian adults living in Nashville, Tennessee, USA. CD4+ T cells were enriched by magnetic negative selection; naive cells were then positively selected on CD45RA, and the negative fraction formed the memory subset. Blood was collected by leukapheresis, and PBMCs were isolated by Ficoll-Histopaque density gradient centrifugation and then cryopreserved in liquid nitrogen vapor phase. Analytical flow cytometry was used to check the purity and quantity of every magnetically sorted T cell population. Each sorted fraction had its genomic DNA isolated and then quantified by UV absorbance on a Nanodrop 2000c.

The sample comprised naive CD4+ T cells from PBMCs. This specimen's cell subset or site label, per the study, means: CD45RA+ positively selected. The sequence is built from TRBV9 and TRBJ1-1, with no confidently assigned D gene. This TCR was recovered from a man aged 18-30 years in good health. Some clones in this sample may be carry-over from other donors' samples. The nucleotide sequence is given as TGTGCCAGCAGCGTAGACTCGACGGGCACTGAAGCTTTCTTT. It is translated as CASSVDSTGTEAFF. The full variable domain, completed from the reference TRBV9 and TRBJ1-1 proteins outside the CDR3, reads DSGVTQTPKHLITATGQRVTLRCSPRSGDLSVYWYQQSLDQGLQFLIQYYNGEERAKGNILERFSAQQFPDLHSELNLSSLELGDSALYFCASSVDSTGTEAFFGQGTRLTVV.